Listed here are 13 T cell receptor beta chains from one sample, sequenced in a study of T cells in Graves' hyperthyroidism and ophthalmopathy. RNA transcripts gave rise to amplified TCR beta CDR3 regions. The study used the HTBI primer set for a first-round RT-PCR of the TCR CDR3. TCRdb used MiXCR to reprocess the multiplex PCR reads, holding one entry per CDR3 protein. The sample holds some 490,000 distinct CDR3 sequences, 16% seen once. The sample comprised blood. The receptors were sampled from a woman aged 25 to 39 with Graves' ophthalmopathy.

In its sample, this clonotype was seen many times. V gene TRBV18 combines with J gene TRBJ2-7; 7 nucleotides line up with TRBD1. Germline loops: CDR1 KGHSH, CDR2 LQKENI. V trimming: 2 bases; J trimming: 4 bases; junction bases outside the gene matches: 2. The CDR3 length is 13 residues. This CDR3 reads CASSPGDRYEQYF. For the CDR3, the DNA is TGTGCCAGCTCACCAGGGGACAGATACGAGCAGTACTTC.

V usage is TRBV12-3 or TRBV12-4 and J usage is TRBJ1-1; D may be TRBD1 (5 bases). Trimming took 0 bases from V and 0 from J, leaving 14 bases between them. The CDR3 is 17 residues long. The chain's CDR3 is CASSLALRSGMNTEAFF. The CDR3 nucleotides are TGTGCCAGCAGTTTAGCGCTAAGATCAGGGATGAACACTGAAGCTTTCTTT.

This clonotype was seen repeatedly, ten times or more. This rearrangement joins TRBV6-1 to TRBJ2-5; D may be TRBD1 or TRBD2 (5 bases each). Trimming stripped 6 bases from V and 7 bases from J, with 12 bases between. The CDR3 totals 12 residues. From germline, CDR1 is MNHNS and CDR2 SASEGT. CDR3 sequence reads: CASRTGLGTQYF. Written as DNA, the CDR3 is TGTGCCAGCAGAACAGGACTTGGGACCCAGTACTTC.

The V and J genes are TRBV27 and TRBJ2-7; the D gene is possibly TRBD2 (5 bases). V shed 2 bases and J shed 4 bases, with 15 bases lying between them. The length of the CDR3 is 15 residues. CDR1 and CDR2 (germline): MNHEY, SMNVEV (reference sequence). CDR3 residues: CASSLRAVGAYEQYF. CDR3 bases: TGTGCCAGCAGTTTACGGGCTGTGGGAGCTTACGAGCAGTACTTC.

This clonotype was seen more than once but under ten times. The CDR3 DNA sequence: TGTGCCAGCAGTGAATCCCCGACCTACGAGCAGTACTTC. This sequence encodes CASSESPTYEQYF. This chain uses TRBV13 with TRBJ2-7; no clear D gene. The V gene's germline CDR1 is PRHDT and CDR2 FYEKMQ (reference sequence). V was cut by 6 bases and J by 2 bases, with 11 bases left in between. The CDR3 runs to 13 residues.

This clonotype occurred a few times. The chain links TRBV7-6 to TRBJ2-1; TRBD2 agrees at 11 bases. The CDR3 sequence is 18 residues long. V lost 1 base, J lost 3 bases, and 8 bases stayed unmatched. The germline V gene encodes CDR1 SGHVS and CDR2 FNYEAQ. The CDR3 coding sequence is TGTGCCAGCAGCTTAGAAGGGTTCCTAGCGGGAGGCTACAATGAGCAGTTCTTC. This gives the protein CASSLEGFLAGGYNEQFF.

Many counts were recorded for this clonotype. The chain is built from TRBV27 and TRBJ2-7; D may be TRBD2 (6 bases). Trimming pared 6 bases from V and 6 bases from J, leaving 15 bases between. The CDR3 loop spans 13 amino acids. Germline values: CDR1 MNHEY, CDR2 SMNVEV (reference sequence). The CDR3 reads CASSPGLLSEQYF. The CDR3 bases are TGTGCCAGCAGCCCTGGACTATTAAGCGAGCAGTACTTC.

Ten or more counts support this clonotype. The chain is built from TRBV7-6 and TRBJ2-7; 9 bases match TRBD1. V shed 1 base and J 3 bases; nucleotides not matched to a gene: 4. The CDR3 has 15 amino acids. Germline V gene sequence: CDR1 SGHVS, CDR2 FNYEAQ. The CDR3 DNA follows: TGTGCCAGCAGCTTAGAGGGGACAGGGTACTACGAGCAGTACTTC. This gives the protein CASSLEGTGYYEQYF.

This clonotype was counted ten times or more. V usage is TRBV7-3 and J usage is TRBJ2-1; 10 bases agree with TRBD2. V lost 1 base and J lost 7; bases outside the gene matches: 10. The CDR3 spans 17 residues. Per the germline V gene, CDR1 is SGHTA and CDR2 is FQGTGA. The CDR3 is CASSLREPGLARNEQFF. The CDR3 nucleotides read TGTGCCAGCAGCTTAAGGGAGCCGGGACTAGCGCGAAATGAGCAGTTCTTC.

This chain uses TRBV28 with TRBJ1-1; D gene ambiguous. Per germline, CDR1 MDHEN and CDR2 SYDVKM. V was pared by 7 bases and J by 2 bases, with 5 bases between. This CDR3 region has 11 residues. CDR3 nucleotide sequence: TGTGCCAGCAATTCTAACACTGAAGCTTTCTTT. Translated, it gives CASNSNTEAFF.

The rearrangement uses TRBV2 and TRBJ2-4, with a possible D match to TRBD1 (6 bases). This CDR3 has 15 amino acids. V lost 4 bases and J 1 base, leaving 11 bases between the germline ends. CDR1 and CDR2 (germline): SNHLY, FYNNEI. The CDR3 protein is CASSGNREAKNIQYF. DNA of the CDR3: TGTGCCAGCAGTGGTAACAGGGAGGCCAAAAACATTCAGTACTTC.

This clonotype occurred many times. The chain is built from TRBV6-1 and TRBJ1-1; 7 bases fit TRBD1. The CDR3 is made up of 12 amino acids. Germline-derived CDR1 and CDR2 are MNHNS and SASEGT. J gave up 10 bases and V 5 bases, and 7 bases lay outside the gene matches. The CDR3 region is CASSPGTVRAFF. The CDR3 nucleotides read TGTGCCAGCAGTCCGGGGACAGTGAGAGCTTTCTTT.

This clonotype was counted ten times or more. The chain combines TRBV12-3 or TRBV12-4 with TRBJ1-5; 8 bases are a match to TRBD1. CDR3 size: 14 residues. V dropped 6 bases and J dropped 5; count of bases not matched to a gene: 6. DNA for the CDR3: TGTGCCAGCAGCTTACAGGGGGGCGATCAGCCCCAGCATTTT. This sequence encodes CASSLQGGDQPQHF.